Listed below are T cell receptor beta chains from one sample, sequenced in a study of blood T cell repertoires in COVID-19. The repertoire was sequenced with immunoSEQ multiplex PCR; TCRdb's copy has only in-frame clones and lacks some. The data show hundreds of thousands of clones, approximately 80% seen once. Specimen: PBMCs or T cells enriched from blood (not recorded which). The receptors originated from a middle-aged woman with acute COVID-19. Both conserved end residues are part of each CDR3.

v_call	j_call	cdr3_aa
TRBV14	TRBJ2-7	CASSQVRTGISEQYF
TRBV10-1	TRBJ2-7	CASNPTNRQGSYEQYF
TRBV28	TRBJ1-2	CASIDRGLYYGYTF
TRBV27	TRBJ1-4	CASSTSGGRGEKLFF
TRBV7-3	TRBJ2-3	CASSSRGGGWTDTQYF
TRBV5-3	TRBJ1-1	CARSFWRATNTEAFF
TRBV19	TRBJ1-5	CASNPATGASNQPQHF
TRBV24-1	TRBJ2-1	CATSDPLAGGLLHNEQFF
TRBV28	TRBJ2-4	CASRERGLAKNIQYF
TRBV27	TRBJ2-7	CASSLLGQGYEQYF
TRBV5-4	TRBJ2-5	CASKGAGGQETQYF
TRBV7-2	TRBJ2-2	CASSLVQSAELFF
TRBV7-2	TRBJ1-1	CASSKSGVPEAFF
TRBV9	TRBJ2-2	CASSVRGIGLAGARNTGELFF
TRBV3-1/TRBV3-2	TRBJ1-3	CASSPRTGAGNTIYF
TRBV28	TRBJ1-5	CASSRQGAGLSFWNPPQHF
TRBV12-3/TRBV12-4	TRBJ2-1	CASSLGQGNEQFF
TRBV7-3	TRBJ2-5	CASGKSGSEGETQYF
TRBV5-1	TRBJ1-4	CASSNQSIVGTEKLFF
TRBV13	TRBJ2-5	CASSPWTGQRETQYF
TRBV5-8	TRBJ1-4	CASRRQGHGNEKLFF
TRBV30	TRBJ2-6	CAGDRGTSGANVLTF
TRBV19	TRBJ2-2	CASSVGTGKNTGELFF
TRBV5-1	TRBJ2-7	CASSLAGGNEQYF
TRBV10-1	TRBJ2-5	CASSDGLAGVETQYF
TRBV10-2	TRBJ1-6	CASSGNRDRVYNSPLHF
TRBV9	TRBJ1-1	CASSVDPQGALNTEAFF
TRBV19	TRBJ2-3	CASSIRGSGGPDTQYF